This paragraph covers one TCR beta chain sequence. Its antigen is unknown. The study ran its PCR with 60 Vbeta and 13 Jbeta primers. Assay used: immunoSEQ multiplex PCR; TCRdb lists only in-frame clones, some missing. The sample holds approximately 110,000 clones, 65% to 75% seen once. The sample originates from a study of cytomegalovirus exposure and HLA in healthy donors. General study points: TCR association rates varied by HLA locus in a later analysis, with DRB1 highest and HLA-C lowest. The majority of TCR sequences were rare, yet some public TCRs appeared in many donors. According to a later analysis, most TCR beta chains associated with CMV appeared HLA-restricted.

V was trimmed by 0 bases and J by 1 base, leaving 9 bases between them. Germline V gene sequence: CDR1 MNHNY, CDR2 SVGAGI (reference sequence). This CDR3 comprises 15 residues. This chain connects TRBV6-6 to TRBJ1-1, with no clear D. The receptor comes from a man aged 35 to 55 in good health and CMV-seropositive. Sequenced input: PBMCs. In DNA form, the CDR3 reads TGTGCCAGCAGTTACTCATTCCAGGCGAACACTGAAGCTTTCTTT. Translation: CASSYSFQANTEAFF.